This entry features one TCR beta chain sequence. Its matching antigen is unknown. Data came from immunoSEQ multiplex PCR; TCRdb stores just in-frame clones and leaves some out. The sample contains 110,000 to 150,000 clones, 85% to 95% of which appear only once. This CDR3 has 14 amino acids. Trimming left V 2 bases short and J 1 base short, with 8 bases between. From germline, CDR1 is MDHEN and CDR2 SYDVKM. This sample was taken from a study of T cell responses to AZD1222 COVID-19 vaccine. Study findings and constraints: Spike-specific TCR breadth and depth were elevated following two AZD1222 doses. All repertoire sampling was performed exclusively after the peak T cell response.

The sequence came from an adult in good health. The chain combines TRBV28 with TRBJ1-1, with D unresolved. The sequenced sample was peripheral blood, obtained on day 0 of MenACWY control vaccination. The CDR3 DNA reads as TGTGCCAGCAGTTTAATCGGCCCGAACACTGAAGCTTTCTTT. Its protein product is CASSLIGPNTEAFF.